This TCR beta chain appears in the sequencing data of a study of T cells in localized non-small cell lung cancer. The data were produced by immunoSEQ multiplex PCR, yet TCRdb's version contains in-frame clones alone and is incomplete. Found here are more than 2,500 clones, around a quarter of them singletons; the top ten hold around a sixth. Findings and caveats of the study: Clonality of T cells reached its maximum in uninvolved adjacent lung, surpassing tumor. Adjacent lung held a median 57 of the top 100 tumor clones.

The germline gives CDR1 SGHNT, CDR2 YENEEA. V shed 5 bases, J shed 0 bases, and the junction held 3 bases outside the gene matches. There are 15 residues in the CDR3. Worth noting for this clone: Its antigen remains unknown.

The gene calls are TRBV11-3 and TRBJ2-1, with TRBD2 matching 8 bases. This sequence was found in a female donor of 60 years or more with stage III lung adenocarcinoma. The material sequenced was lung tumor tissue, taken before any cancer treatment. The CDR3: CASSPGTSSYNEQFF. In DNA form, the CDR3 reads TGTGCCAGCAGCCCCGGGACTAGCTCCTACAATGAGCAGTTCTTC. Supplemented by reference TRBV11-3 and TRBJ2-1, the full variable domain reads EAGVVQSPRYKIIEKKQPVAFWCNPISGHNTLYWYLQNLGQGPELLIRYENEEAVDDSQLPKDRFSAERLKGVDSTLKIQPAELGDSAVYLCASSPGTSSYNEQFFGPGTRLTVL.